This TCR beta chain is from a study of early T cells in non-severe SARS-CoV-2 infection. Study-wide context: The input, bulk RNA from unsorted whole blood, was sequenced, and chains were unpaired. Study-level findings and limits: In VDJdb matching, anti-spike CD8 responses were favored while private and CD4 specificities went missing.

On this clonotype: The antigen is not known.

Each cDNA molecule carried a unique molecular identifier. Each CDR3 protein gets one entry after TCRdb re-called the 5' RACE reads with MiXCR. The sample records 100,000 to 150,000 distinct CDR3 sequences, about 15% being singletons. The V gene's germline CDR1 is SGHNT and CDR2 YYREEE (reference sequence). The CDR3 length is 16 residues. The ends were cut back, 0 bases at V and 7 bases at J, with 19 bases in the middle. The receptor comes from an adult who was a healthcare worker with PCR-confirmed SARS-CoV-2 infection or an uninfected control (not recorded which). V and J are TRBV5-4 and TRBJ2-5, with a weak D call TRBD2 (5 bases). Sequencing used whole blood. As DNA, the CDR3 is TGTGCCAGCAGCTTGGTTGGGCCAGTCGCGAGCGGGACCCAGTACTTC. Amino acids: CASSLVGPVASGTQYF. Full variable domain (missing parts from reference TRBV5-4 and TRBJ2-5): ETGVTQSPTHLIKTRGQQVTLRCSSQSGHNTVSWYQQALGQGPQFIFQYYREEENGRGNFPPRFSGLQFPNYSSELNVNALELDDSALYLCASSLVGPVASGTQYFGPGTRLLVL.